Shown below are 17 T cell receptor beta chains from a single sample sequenced in a study of T-cell memory formation after mild COVID-19. TCRdb reprocessed the 5' RACE reads with MiXCR, giving one entry per CDR3 protein. This sample has about 310,000 distinct CDR3 sequences, with roughly 21% found just once. The specimen sequenced was PBMCs or a T cell subset sorted from them (not recorded which). Receptors were obtained from a man aged 18 to 29 who had mild COVID-19 (a few samples of this study predate the infection). Cell type and time point are not known.

A few counts support this clonotype. The V and J genes are TRBV6-5 and TRBJ2-3, with D possibly matching TRBD2 (5 bases). Trimming left V 0 bases short and J 4 bases short, with 5 bases between. This CDR3 is built from 13 residues. Germline CDR1 is MNHEY and CDR2 is SVGAGI. The CDR3 sequence is CASSYSRADTQYF. As DNA, the CDR3 is TGTGCCAGCAGTTACTCGAGGGCAGATACGCAGTATTTT.

The V and J genes are TRBV12-3 or TRBV12-4 and TRBJ1-6; D is possibly TRBD1 (5 bases). This CDR3 has 17 amino acids. The V end lost 5 bases, the J end lost 0 bases, and 14 bases lay between the germline ends. The CDR3: CASSHDGTSSYNSPLHF. The CDR3 DNA reads as TGTGCCAGCAGTCACGATGGGACTAGCTCCTATAATTCACCCCTCCACTTT.

This clonotype was found many times. The rearrangement uses TRBV7-6 and TRBJ2-1; unclear D gene. This CDR3 has 14 residues. V dropped 0 bases and J dropped 8 bases, with 11 bases sitting between them. Germline-derived CDR1 and CDR2 are SGHVS and FNYEAQ. CDR3 amino acids: CASSLASRYDEQFF. In DNA form, the CDR3 reads TGTGCCAGCAGCTTAGCGTCCCGGTATGATGAGCAGTTCTTC.

In this sample, this clonotype turned up many times. CDR3 nucleotide sequence: TGTGCCAGCAGCTTACGAACAGGGATGGGGGAGCAGTACTTC. Encoded protein: CASSLRTGMGEQYF. The genes are TRBV5-6 and TRBJ2-7; D is perhaps TRBD1 (6 bases). Trimming shortened V by 2 bases and J by 7 bases, and 16 bases separated the two germline ends. Germline-derived CDR1 and CDR2 are SGHDT and YYEEEE. The CDR3 length is 14 residues.

This clonotype has more than one count but fewer than ten. The chain couples TRBV5-1 to TRBJ1-6; possible D gene TRBD1, 6 bases. Trimming cost V 5 bases and J 5 bases, with 20 bases left between them. The CDR3 contains 17 residues. Germline loops: CDR1 SGHRS, CDR2 YFSETQ. Here the CDR3 DNA reads TGCGCCAGCAGAGTTTCCGGGACACCTAAGAATAATTCACCCCTCCACTTT. Amino acids: CASRVSGTPKNNSPLHF.

The chain joins TRBV6-1 to TRBJ2-2; 10 bases match TRBD1. Germline V gives CDR1 MNHNS, CDR2 SASEGT. J lost 15 bases, V lost 3 bases, and 10 bases had no gene match. This CDR3 has 14 residues. The CDR3 bases are TGTGCCAGCAGTGATGAAAGGGGACAGGGGAGGTTGTTTTTT. Protein product: CASSDERGQGRLFF.

The table lists this clonotype with a few counts. The V gene is TRBV14, the J gene TRBJ1-1, with unresolved D. Per the germline V gene, CDR1 is SGHDN and CDR2 is FVKESK. Between the trimmed V and J ends, which lost 0 bases and 7 bases, there was a span of 9 bases. The CDR3 covers 13 residues. CDR3: CASSQDPTYEAFF. The CDR3 nucleotides are TGTGCCAGCAGCCAAGATCCGACCTATGAAGCTTTCTTT.

The chain has TRBV29-1 and TRBJ1-1, with D possibly matching TRBD1 (5 bases). Germline V lookup: CDR1 SQVTM, CDR2 ANQGSEA. CDR3 size: 13 residues. V was pared by 8 bases and J by 4 bases, with 17 bases between. CDR3 loop: CSSPGGAGTEAFF. CDR3 DNA: TGCAGCTCCCCGGGTGGGGCGGGCACTGAAGCTTTCTTT.

At least ten counts were recorded for this clonotype. The rearrangement uses TRBV4-2 and TRBJ2-1, with 11 bases fitting TRBD2. V trimming: 2 bases; J trimming: 0 bases; junction bases outside the gene matches: 0. CDR3 size: 16 residues. Germline-derived CDR1 and CDR2 are LGHNA and YNFKEQ. CDR3 coding DNA: TGTGCCAGCAGCCAACTAGCGGGGGGCTCCTACAATGAGCAGTTCTTC. This codes for CASSQLAGGSYNEQFF.

The chain carries TRBV6-2 or TRBV6-3 and TRBJ2-1; D may be TRBD2 (5 bases). This CDR3 contains 13 residues. Germline CDR1 and CDR2: MNHEY and SVGEGT. V was shortened by 5 bases and J by 7 bases, with 12 bases between the two germline ends. The CDR3 DNA follows: TGTGCCAGCAGTATCGGGCCGGGGAATGAGCAGTTCTTC. Protein sequence: CASSIGPGNEQFF.

This clonotype was detected a few times. The chain is built from TRBV5-1 and TRBJ2-3; D is possibly TRBD2 (6 bases). With 3 bases removed from V and 0 bases from J, the gap between germline ends came to 11 bases. Germline lookup yields CDR1 SGHRS and CDR2 YFSETQ. The CDR3 contains 15 residues. As DNA, the CDR3 is TGCGCCAGCAGCTGGGACTCCTCTAGCACAGATACGCAGTATTTT. Translated, it gives CASSWDSSSTDTQYF.

In this sample, this clonotype turned up a few times. The chain joins TRBV5-1 to TRBJ2-1, with D possibly matching TRBD1 (6 bases). Germline CDR1 reads SGHRS; CDR2 reads YFSETQ. Trimming removed 0 bases from V and 1 base from J, with 8 bases in between. The CDR3 has 15 residues. The CDR3, as DNA: TGCGCCAGCAGCTTGGGGACAGATTCCTACAATGAGCAGTTCTTC. Its translation is CASSLGTDSYNEQFF. The variable domain in full, with the rest retrieved from reference TRBV5-1 and TRBJ2-1, is KAGVTQTPRYLIKTRGQQVTLSCSPISGHRSVSWYQQTPGQGLQFLFEYFSETQRNKGNFPGRFSGRQFSNSRSEMNVSTLELGDSALYLCASSLGTDSYNEQFFGPGTRLTVL.

The V call is TRBV7-9, the J call TRBJ1-4, with TRBD1 as a possible D gene (6 bases). CDR1 and CDR2 from the germline V gene are SEHNR and FQNEAQ (reference sequence). V lost 5 bases and J 7 bases, leaving 14 bases between the germline ends. The CDR3 sequence is 14 residues long. The CDR3 sequence: CASSPRGGSEKLFF. CDR3 nucleotide sequence: TGTGCCAGCAGCCCGAGAGGGGGGTCTGAAAAACTGTTTTTT. The full variable domain, its missing parts supplied by reference TRBV7-9 and TRBJ1-4, is DTGVSQNPRHKITKRGQNVTFRCDPISEHNRLYWYRQTLGQGPEFLTYFQNEAQLEKSRLLSDRFSAERPKGSFSTLEIQRTEQGDSAMYLCASSPRGGSEKLFFGSGTQLSVL.

J is TRBJ2-2 and V is TRBV10-3; no clear D. Germline V gene lookup returns CDR1 ENHRY and CDR2 SYGVKD. The CDR3 runs 11 residues. The V gene lost 7 bases and the J gene lost 3 bases, with 3 bases spanning the gap. CDR3 DNA: TGTGCCATCACTGACACCGGGGAGCTGTTTTTT. Protein product: CAITDTGELFF.

This clonotype was detected a few times. This sequence joins TRBV20-1 and TRBJ1-5; D is unclear. The CDR3 loop spans 16 amino acids. CDR1 is DFQATT and CDR2 is SNEGSKA in the germline V gene (reference sequence). Trimming removed 3 bases from V and 0 bases from J, with 15 bases in between. CDR3 amino acids: CSASLRAPDSNQPQHF. DNA for the CDR3: TGCAGTGCTAGTCTTAGGGCGCCGGATAGCAATCAGCCCCAGCATTTT.

This clonotype has a handful of counts. The chain uses TRBV4-3 and TRBJ2-7; D perhaps matches TRBD1 (5 bases). The germline V gene encodes CDR1 LGHNA and CDR2 YSLEER. The length of the CDR3 is 14 residues. With 2 bases removed from V and 4 bases from J, the gap between germline ends came to 12 bases. CDR3 DNA: TGCGCCAGCAGCCAAACTTATGGGGCTTACGAGCAGTACTTC. Its translation: CASSQTYGAYEQYF.

This clonotype was observed a few times. The DNA for the CDR3 is TGTGCCAGCAGCTTAGAGACCCGGGACAAAGCTTTCTTT. Protein: CASSLETRDKAFF. The J gene is TRBJ1-1, the V gene TRBV11-2; maybe TRBD1 (6 bases). CDR1 SGHAT and CDR2 FQNNGV come from the germline V gene. There are 13 residues in the CDR3. Trimming took off 0 bases at V and 9 bases at J, with 11 bases between the two ends.